This TCR beta chain was identified in a study of vaccination effects on CD4 cells after COVID-19. This clone was seen a handful of times. The antigen is not known. The CDR3 has 14 residues. The germline CDR1 and CDR2 sequences are LNHNV and YYDKDF (reference sequence). Trimming cost V 4 bases and J 6 bases, with 13 bases left between them. Sequencing was performed with immunoSEQ multiplex PCR; in TCRdb, only in-frame clones are kept and a portion is missing. The sample carries about 55,000 clones, approximately 70% recorded once. Within the ViraFEST assay, antigen-specific CD4+ T cells underwent expansion with viral peptide pools prior to sequencing. Cells that had been cultured for ten to eleven days were the source of isolated CD4+ T cells. Nucleocapsid antibodies were negative in the vaccine recipients, who had never had SARS-CoV-2 infection. For each well, over 1.5 million PBMC were cultured with about 9.4 IU/ml IL-2 and approximately 10 ug/ml peptides. In the cultures, half the medium was exchanged for IL-2 medium on days 3 and 7.

The input for sequencing was CD4+ T cells from PBMCs cultured with SARS-CoV-2 spike peptides, taken before COVID-19 vaccination. The rearrangement links TRBV15 to TRBJ1-5; possible D gene TRBD1, 5 bases. This TCR was recovered from a human donor who received a COVID-19 vaccine. The CDR3 protein is CATSKGAVSQPQHF. The CDR3, as DNA: TGTGCCACCAGCAAAGGGGCAGTTAGTCAGCCCCAGCATTTT.